This T cell receptor (beta chain) was recovered during a study of blood T cell repertoires in COVID-19. Using immunoSEQ multiplex PCR, the repertoire was profiled, and TCRdb retains in-frame clones only, with some absent. The sample lists about 42,000 clones; approximately 90% were seen once. The CDR3 has 14 residues. Looked up from germline, CDR1 is SGHVS and CDR2 is FNYEAQ. V was pared by 5 bases and J by 5 bases, with 8 bases of the junction left unmatched. The clonotype was recovered from a human donor in a cohort sampled during active COVID-19. Input material: peripheral blood. V gene TRBV7-6 combines with J gene TRBJ1-2; TRBD1 matches at 7 bases. This CDR3 is CASSARTGGYGYTF. In DNA form, the CDR3 reads TGTGCCAGCAGCGCCCGGACAGGAGGGTATGGCTACACCTTC.